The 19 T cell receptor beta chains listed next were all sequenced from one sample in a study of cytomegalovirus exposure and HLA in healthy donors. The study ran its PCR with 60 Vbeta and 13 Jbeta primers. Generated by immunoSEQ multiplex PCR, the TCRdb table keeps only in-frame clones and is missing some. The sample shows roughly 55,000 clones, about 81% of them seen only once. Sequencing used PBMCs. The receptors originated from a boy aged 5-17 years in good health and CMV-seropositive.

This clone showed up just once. The CDR3 DNA follows: TGTGCCAGCAGTGAAGGGGCCAGGGGCAATGAGCAGTTCTTC. Translation gives CASSEGARGNEQFF. The genes are TRBV25-1 and TRBJ2-1, with D possibly matching TRBD1 (6 bases). With 2 bases removed from V and 6 bases from J, the gap between germline ends came to 11 bases. The CDR3 is made up of 14 amino acids. CDR1 and CDR2 from the germline V gene are MGHDK and SYGVNS.

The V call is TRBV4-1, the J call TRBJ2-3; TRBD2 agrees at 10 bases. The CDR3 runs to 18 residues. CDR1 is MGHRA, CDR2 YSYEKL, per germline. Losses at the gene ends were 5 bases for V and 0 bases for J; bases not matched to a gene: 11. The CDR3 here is CASSGGLAGVASTDTQYF. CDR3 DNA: TGCGCCAGCAGCGGCGGGCTAGCGGGGGTAGCTAGCACAGATACGCAGTATTTT.

CDR3 sequence: CASSQLFRDRDSGYTF. In DNA, the CDR3 is TGTGCCAGCAGCCAACTATTCCGGGACAGGGATTCGGGCTACACCTTC. This sequence joins TRBV4-2 and TRBJ1-2; TRBD1 aligns across 9 bases. Germline V CDR1 and CDR2: LGHNA, YNFKEQ. This CDR3 contains 16 residues. Trimming took 2 bases from V and 8 from J; bases not matched to a gene: 12.

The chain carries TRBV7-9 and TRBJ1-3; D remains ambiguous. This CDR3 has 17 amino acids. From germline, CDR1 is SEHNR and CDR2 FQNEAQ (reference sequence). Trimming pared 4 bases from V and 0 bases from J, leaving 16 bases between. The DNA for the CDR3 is TGTGCCAGCAGCTCCCCTGCAAAGGAGAGCTCTGGAAACACCATATATTTT. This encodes CASSSPAKESSGNTIYF.

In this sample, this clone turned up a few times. CDR3 sequence (DNA): TGTGCCAGCAGCTTCGGTCTAGCGGGGGGCCACCAGTTCTTC. Its protein is CASSFGLAGGHQFF. The V call is TRBV7-9, the J call TRBJ2-1; 11 bases line up with TRBD2. The trim removed 3 bases at V and 13 bases at J, leaving 8 bases unmatched. CDR3 length equals 14 residues. CDR1 is SEHNR and CDR2 is FQNEAQ in the germline V gene (reference sequence).

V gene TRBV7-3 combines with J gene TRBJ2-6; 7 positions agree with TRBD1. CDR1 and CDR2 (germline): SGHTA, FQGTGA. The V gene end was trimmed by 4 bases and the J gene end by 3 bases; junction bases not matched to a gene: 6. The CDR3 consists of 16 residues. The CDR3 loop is CASSSPTGDGANVLTF. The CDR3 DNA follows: TGTGCCAGCAGCTCCCCTACAGGGGATGGGGCCAACGTCCTGACTTTC.

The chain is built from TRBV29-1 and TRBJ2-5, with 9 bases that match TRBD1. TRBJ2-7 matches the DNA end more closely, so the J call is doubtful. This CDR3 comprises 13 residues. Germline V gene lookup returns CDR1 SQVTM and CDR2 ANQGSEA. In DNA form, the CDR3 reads TGCAGCGTTGCCTGGACAGGGGTACACGAGCAGTACTTC. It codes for CSVAWTGVHEQYF.

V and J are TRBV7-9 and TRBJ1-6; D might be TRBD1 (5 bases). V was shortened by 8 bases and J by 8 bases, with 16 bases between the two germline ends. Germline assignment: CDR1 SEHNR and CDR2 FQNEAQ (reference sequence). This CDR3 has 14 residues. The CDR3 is CASRYGGEDSPLHF. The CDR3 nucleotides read TGTGCCAGCCGCTACGGGGGGGAAGATTCACCCCTCCACTTT.

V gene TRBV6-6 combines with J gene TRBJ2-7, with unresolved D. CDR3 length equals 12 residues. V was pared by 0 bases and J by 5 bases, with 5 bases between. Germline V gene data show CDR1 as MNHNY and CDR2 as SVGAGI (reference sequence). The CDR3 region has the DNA TGTGCCAGCAGTTACTCCCGGGACGAGCAGTACTTC. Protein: CASSYSRDEQYF.

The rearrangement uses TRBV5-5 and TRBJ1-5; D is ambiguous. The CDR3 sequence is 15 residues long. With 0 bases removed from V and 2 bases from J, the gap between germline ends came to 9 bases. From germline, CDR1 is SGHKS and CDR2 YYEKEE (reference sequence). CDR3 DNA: TGTGCCAGCAGCTTGGCGTCGGCGGGCAATCAGCCCCAGCATTTT. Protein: CASSLASAGNQPQHF.

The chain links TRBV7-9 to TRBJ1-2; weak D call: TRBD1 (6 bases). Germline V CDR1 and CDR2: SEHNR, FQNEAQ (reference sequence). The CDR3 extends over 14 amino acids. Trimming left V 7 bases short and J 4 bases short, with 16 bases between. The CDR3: CASTPGGQAYGYTF. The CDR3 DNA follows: TGTGCCAGCACCCCGGGGGGCCAAGCCTATGGCTACACCTTC.

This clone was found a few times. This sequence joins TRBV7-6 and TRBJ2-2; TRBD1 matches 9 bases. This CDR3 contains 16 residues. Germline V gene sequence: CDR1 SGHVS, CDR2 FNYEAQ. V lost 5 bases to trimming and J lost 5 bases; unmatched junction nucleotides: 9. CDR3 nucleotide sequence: TGTGCCAGCAGCCAACAGGGGGCTAGCGGAACCGGGGAGCTGTTTTTT. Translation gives CASSQQGASGTGELFF.

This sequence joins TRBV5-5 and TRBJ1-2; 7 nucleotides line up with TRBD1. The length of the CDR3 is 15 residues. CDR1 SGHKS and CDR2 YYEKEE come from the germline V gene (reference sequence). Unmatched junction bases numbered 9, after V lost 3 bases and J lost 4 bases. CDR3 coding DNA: TGTGCCAGCAGCTGGCGACAGGGAGGAATCTATGGCTACACCTTC. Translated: CASSWRQGGIYGYTF.

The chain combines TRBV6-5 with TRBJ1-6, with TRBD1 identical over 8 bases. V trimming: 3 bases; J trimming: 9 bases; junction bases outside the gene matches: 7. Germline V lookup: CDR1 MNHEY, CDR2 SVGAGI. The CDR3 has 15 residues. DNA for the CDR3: TGTGCCAGCAGTTATACGGACAGGGCTCGTTCACCCCTCCACTTT. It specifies CASSYTDRARSPLHF.

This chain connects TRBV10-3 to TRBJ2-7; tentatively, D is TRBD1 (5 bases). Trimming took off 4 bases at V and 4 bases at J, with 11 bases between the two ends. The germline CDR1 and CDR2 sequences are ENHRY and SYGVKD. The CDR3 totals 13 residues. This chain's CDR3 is CAISGDGAYEQYF. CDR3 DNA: TGTGCCATCAGTGGCGATGGGGCGTACGAGCAGTACTTC.

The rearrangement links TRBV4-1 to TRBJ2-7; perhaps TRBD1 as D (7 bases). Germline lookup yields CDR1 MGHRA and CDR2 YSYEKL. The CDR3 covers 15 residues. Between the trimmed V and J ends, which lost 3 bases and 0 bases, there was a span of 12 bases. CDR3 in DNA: TGCGCCAGCAGCCAGGAGGGACAGTACTCCTACGAGCAGTACTTC. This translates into CASSQEGQYSYEQYF.

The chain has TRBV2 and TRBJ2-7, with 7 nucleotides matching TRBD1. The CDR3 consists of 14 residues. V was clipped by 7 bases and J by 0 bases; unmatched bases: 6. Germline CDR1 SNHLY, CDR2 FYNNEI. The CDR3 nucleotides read TGTGCCAGCATGGGCGACAGGGCCTCCTACGAGCAGTACTTC. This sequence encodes CASMGDRASYEQYF. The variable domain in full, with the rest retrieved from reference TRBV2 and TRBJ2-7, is EPEVTQTPSHQVTQMGQEVILRCVPISNHLYFYWYRQILGQKVEFLVSFYNNEISEKSEIFDDQFSVERPDGSNFTLKIRSTKLEDSAMYFCASMGDRASYEQYFGPGTRLTVT.

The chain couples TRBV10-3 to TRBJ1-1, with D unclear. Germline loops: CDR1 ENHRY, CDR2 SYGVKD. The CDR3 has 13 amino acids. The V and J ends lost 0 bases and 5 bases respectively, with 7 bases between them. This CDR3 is CAISESSRTEAFF. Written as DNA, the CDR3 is TGTGCCATCAGTGAGTCAAGCAGGACTGAAGCTTTCTTT.

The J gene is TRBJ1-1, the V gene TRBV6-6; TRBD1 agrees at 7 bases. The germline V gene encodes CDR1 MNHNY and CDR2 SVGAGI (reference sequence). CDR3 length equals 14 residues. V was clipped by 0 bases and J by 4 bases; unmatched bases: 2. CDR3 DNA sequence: TGTGCCAGCAGTTACTCGAGACAGGGCACTGAAGCTTTCTTT. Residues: CASSYSRQGTEAFF.